This T cell receptor (beta chain) was sequenced during a study of blood T cell repertoires in COVID-19. Study-level background: Sites across the United States, Italy and Spain contributed samples from acute and convalescent COVID-19. T cells, B-cell-depleted T cells, or PBMCs supplied cDNA or gDNA.

CDR3 length: 13 amino acids. CDR1 is SGHVS and CDR2 is FQNEAQ in the germline V gene. The ends were cut back, 1 base at V and 8 bases at J, with 11 bases in the middle. Original methodology: Estimation of nucleated cell counts was performed using reference gene primer amplification. The protocol was immunoSEQ multiplex PCR, while the TCRdb copy is restricted to in-frame clones and leaves out a portion. V and J calls and clone size are copied from that table; D and trimming were computed from the DNA. The table shows approximately 140,000 clones, with more than 75% occurring only once. The sequence derives from a man in his fifties or sixties with active or convalescent COVID-19. V usage is TRBV7-8 and J usage is TRBJ1-2; tentative D call: TRBD1 (5 bases). The sequenced material came from peripheral blood. Here the CDR3 DNA reads TGTGCCAGCAGCTTAGTGGGAGGGGACGGCTACACCTTC. Translation: CASSLVGGDGYTF.